This paragraph covers one T cell receptor (beta chain) sequence. Original processing notes: The assay estimated nucleated cells by amplifying reference gene primers. The protocol was immunoSEQ multiplex PCR, while the TCRdb copy is restricted to in-frame clones and leaves out a portion. D and trimming come from the DNA, and the V and J calls and clone size come from that table. The profile shows around 87,000 clones, roughly 71% of them singletons. Germline lookup yields CDR1 GTSNPN and CDR2 SVGIG (reference sequence). The V end lost 0 bases, the J end lost 6 bases, and 12 bases lay between the germline ends. The CDR3 totals 15 residues. The source of the sample is a study of blood T cell repertoires in COVID-19. Study overall: The United States, Italy and Spain provided the acute and convalescent COVID-19 samples. The analysed material was cDNA or gDNA that came from T cells, B-cell-depleted T cells, or PBMCs.

The sequencing sample was made of peripheral blood. The chain is built from TRBV30 and TRBJ1-6; D is uncertain. The receptor was isolated from a woman of 80 years or more with acute or convalescent COVID-19. The CDR3 protein is CAWSVEGPINSPLHF. The DNA of the CDR3 is TGTGCCTGGAGTGTAGAGGGCCCGATTAATTCACCCCTCCACTTT.